These 31 T cell receptor beta chains were sequenced from one sample in a study of T cell responses to AZD1222 COVID-19 vaccine. Method: immunoSEQ multiplex PCR; TCRdb's copy keeps in-frame clones and lacks some. The repertoire consists of about 160,000 clones, with almost 90% occurring once and the leading ten covering around 5.2%. The specimen comprised peripheral blood, sampled on day 0 of AZD1222 vaccination. Every receptor here comes from an adult in good health.

This chain uses TRBV6-1 with TRBJ2-4, with 10 bases lining up with TRBD2. This CDR3 has 16 residues. Germline V gene sequence: CDR1 MNHNS, CDR2 SASEGT. The V segment lost 3 bases and the J segment 5 bases; nucleotides outside the gene matches: 7. CDR3 sequence: CASSEPSGSPQNIQYF. The CDR3 DNA reads TGTGCCAGCAGTGAGCCTAGCGGGAGCCCCCAAAACATTCAGTACTTC.

The chain recombines TRBV7-8 with TRBJ1-1, with a tentative D call TRBD1 (6 bases). V lost 1 base to trimming and J lost 1 base, with 10 bases between them. The CDR3 totals 15 residues. Germline CDR1 reads SGHVS; CDR2 reads FQNEAQ. The DNA of the CDR3 is TGTGCCAGCAGCTTAGTGCTGACAGGGAACACTGAAGCTTTCTTT. Its protein is CASSLVLTGNTEAFF. The complete variable domain, with remaining parts taken from reference TRBV7-8 and TRBJ1-1, reads GAGVSQSPRYKVAKRGQDVALRCDPISGHVSLFWYQQALGQGPEFLTYFQNEAQLDKSGLPSDRFFAERPEGSVSTLKIQRTQQEDSAVYLCASSLVLTGNTEAFFGQGTRLTVV.

Notes on this clone: Other DNA variants within this sample encode the same CDR3. This rearrangement joins TRBV12-3 or TRBV12-4 to TRBJ1-2; no clear D. This CDR3 has 12 amino acids. V was cut by 1 base and J by 8 bases, with 8 bases left in between. The CDR3 protein is CASSLGYDGYTF. The DNA for the CDR3 is TGTGCCAGCAGTTTAGGGTATGACGGCTACACCTTC.

This chain uses TRBV23-1 with TRBJ2-3; D may be TRBD1 or TRBD2 (5 bases each). TRBV23-1 belongs to the ORF category, with a function that is uncertain. CDR3 size: 21 residues. Trimming pared 1 base from V and 1 base from J, leaving 27 bases between. The CDR3: CASSQFLGDTKVTGRTDTQYF. CDR3 nucleotides: TGCGCCAGCAGTCAATTCCTCGGAGATACAAAAGTAACGGGACGCACAGATACGCAGTATTTT.

This clone was seen once. The chain recombines TRBV2 with TRBJ2-1, with 9 bases fitting TRBD1. Unmatched junction bases numbered 8, after V lost 3 bases and J lost 8 bases. The CDR3 has 15 amino acids. Looked up from germline, CDR1 is SNHLY and CDR2 is FYNNEI. CDR3 sequence: CASSEGQGVSDEQFF. The CDR3 nucleotides are TGTGCCAGCAGTGAGGGACAGGGAGTGTCGGATGAGCAGTTCTTC.

This clone was seen more than once but under ten times. V gene TRBV12-3 or TRBV12-4 combines with J gene TRBJ1-5, with D hard to call. V was pared by 3 bases and J by 4 bases, with 4 bases between. The CDR3 totals 12 residues. CDR3 amino acids: CASSLVNQPQHF. The CDR3 bases are TGTGCCAGCAGTTTGGTTAATCAGCCCCAGCATTTT.

This clone was counted once. Other DNA sequences in the same sample also yield this CDR3. The chain recombines TRBV9 with TRBJ2-3, with no clear D. This CDR3 comprises 13 residues. The germline V and J ends were trimmed by 1 base and 1 base, with 4 bases remaining between them. In germline, CDR1 is SGDLS, CDR2 YYNGEE. CDR3 in amino acids: CASSVIGTDTQYF. CDR3 nucleotides: TGTGCCAGCAGCGTAATTGGCACAGATACGCAGTATTTT.

The chain links TRBV5-4 to TRBJ1-1; TRBD1 agrees at 7 bases. Losses at the gene ends were 2 bases for V and 8 bases for J; bases not matched to a gene: 6. The germline V gene encodes CDR1 SGHNT and CDR2 YYREEE (reference sequence). CDR3 length equals 13 residues. CDR3 DNA: TGTGCCAGCAGCTTTACAGGGGCCAGGGAAGCTTTCTTT. Translated, it gives CASSFTGAREAFF.

The chain carries TRBV6-5 and TRBJ2-7; 7 bases map to TRBD1. V shed 7 bases, J shed 4 bases, and the junction held 10 bases outside the gene matches. This CDR3 contains 14 residues. Germline CDR1 and CDR2: MNHEY and SVGAGI. The CDR3 spells CASTGQYYTYEQYF. CDR3 coding DNA: TGTGCCAGCACGGGACAGTACTACACTTACGAGCAGTACTTC.

The chain has TRBV7-2 and TRBJ2-7; tentatively, D is TRBD1 (6 bases). Germline assignment: CDR1 SGHTA and CDR2 FQGNSA. The CDR3 consists of 14 residues. The V and J ends lost 5 bases and 2 bases respectively, with 13 bases between them. The CDR3 DNA reads as TGTGCCAGCAGCCTTACACAGGGAACCTACGAGCAGTACTTC. Translated: CASSLTQGTYEQYF.

The V gene is TRBV7-9, the J gene TRBJ1-1; 8 bases are shared with TRBD1. CDR3 length: 15 amino acids. Losses at the gene ends were 1 base for V and 6 bases for J; bases not matched to a gene: 7. Germline V CDR1 and CDR2: SEHNR, FQNEAQ (reference sequence). The CDR3 DNA is TGTGCCAGCAGCTTAGGGACAGGGATGGGGGCTGAAGCTTTCTTT. This encodes CASSLGTGMGAEAFF.

The rearrangement joins TRBV19 to TRBJ1-6, with D perhaps TRBD1 (6 bases). The CDR3 spans 16 residues. Germline V gene data show CDR1 as LNHDA and CDR2 as SQIVND (reference sequence). V was pared by 6 bases and J by 2 bases, with 14 bases between. The DNA for the CDR3 is TGTGCCAGTAGGGGCTTGGGGGGCGCCTATAATTCACCCCTCCACTTT. It translates to CASRGLGGAYNSPLHF.

The rearrangement joins TRBV27 to TRBJ1-1, with 7 bases aligning to TRBD1. CDR1 is MNHEY, CDR2 SMNVEV, per germline (reference sequence). The CDR3 extends over 13 amino acids. With 4 bases clipped from V and 4 bases from J, the junction kept 3 bases outside the gene matches. The CDR3 loop reads CASSSNRGTEAFF. The CDR3 bases are TGTGCCAGCAGTTCTAACAGGGGCACTGAAGCTTTCTTT.

The V and J genes are TRBV29-1 and TRBJ1-1, with TRBD1 identical over 7 bases. Trimming cost V 5 bases and J 4 bases; bases outside gene matches: 7. Looked up from germline, CDR1 is SQVTM and CDR2 is ANQGSEA. The length of the CDR3 is 13 residues. The CDR3 here is CSVNRQGTTEAFF. The CDR3 DNA reads as TGCAGCGTTAATCGACAGGGTACCACTGAAGCTTTCTTT.

V usage is TRBV4-2 and J usage is TRBJ2-3; TRBD2 is a possible D gene (5 bases). The V and J ends lost 1 base and 0 bases respectively, with 14 bases between them. This CDR3 comprises 17 residues. Germline V CDR1 and CDR2: LGHNA, YNFKEQ. The CDR3 sequence: CASSQGIRGTSTDTQYF. CDR3 sequence (DNA): TGTGCCAGCAGCCAAGGGATCCGGGGAACTAGCACAGATACGCAGTATTTT.

This chain links TRBV6-2 or TRBV6-3 with TRBJ1-5; TRBD1 aligns across 8 bases. The CDR3 contains 15 residues. CDR1 MNHEY and CDR2 SVGEGT come from the germline V gene. V was pared by 0 bases and J by 6 bases, with 4 bases of the junction left unmatched. The CDR3 loop reads CASSYSLTGGQPQHF. CDR3 in DNA: TGTGCCAGCAGTTACTCGCTAACAGGGGGTCAGCCCCAGCATTTT.

J is TRBJ1-2 and V is TRBV12-3 or TRBV12-4, with D possibly matching TRBD1 (5 bases). This CDR3 is 13 amino acids long. V gave up 1 base and J gave up 8 bases, with 11 bases separating them. The CDR3 DNA reads TGTGCCAGCAGTTTAGGTCAGGGTTGGGGCTACACCTTC. Amino acids: CASSLGQGWGYTF.

This rearrangement joins TRBV11-3 to TRBJ2-5; D call uncertain. V lost 1 base, J lost 3 bases, and 18 bases lay in between. Germline V gene lookup returns CDR1 SGHNT and CDR2 YENEEA. The CDR3 consists of 17 residues. In nucleotides, the CDR3 is TGTGCCAGCAGCTTAGGGAGTCGGGCAGACGACGAAGAGACCCAGTACTTC. This sequence encodes CASSLGSRADDEETQYF. Full variable domain (rest looked up from reference TRBV11-3 and TRBJ2-5): EAGVVQSPRYKIIEKKQPVAFWCNPISGHNTLYWYLQNLGQGPELLIRYENEEAVDDSQLPKDRFSAERLKGVDSTLKIQPAELGDSAVYLCASSLGSRADDEETQYFGPGTRLLVL.

V is TRBV7-3 and J is TRBJ2-3, with 11 bases fitting TRBD2. The V gene end was trimmed by 2 bases and the J gene end by 5 bases; junction bases not matched to a gene: 3. Germline CDR1 is SGHTA and CDR2 is FQGTGA. The CDR3 has 15 amino acids. The CDR3 nucleotides read TGTGCCAGCAGCTTATACCTAGCGGGAGGAGATACGCAGTATTTT. Its protein product is CASSLYLAGGDTQYF. The full variable domain, its missing parts supplied by reference TRBV7-3 and TRBJ2-3, is GAGVSQTPSNKVTEKGKYVELRCDPISGHTALYWYRQSLGQGPEFLIYFQGTGAADDSGLPNDRFFAVRPEGSVSTLKIQRTERGDSAVYLCASSLYLAGGDTQYFGPGTRLTVL.

The genes are TRBV29-1 and TRBJ1-5; no definite D call. The germline gives CDR1 SQVTM, CDR2 ANQGSEA. Trimming removed 0 bases at V and 6 bases at J, with 9 bases between. The CDR3 covers 13 residues. CDR3 sequence (DNA): TGCAGCGTTGAAGACTTTGTAGGTCAGCCCCAGCATTTT. It is translated as CSVEDFVGQPQHF.

The rearrangement uses TRBV28 and TRBJ1-4; D call uncertain. CDR3 length: 15 amino acids. CDR1 and CDR2 (germline): MDHEN, SYDVKM. Deletions cut 4 bases from V and 0 bases from J, with 9 bases between. Here the CDR3 DNA reads TGTGCCAGCAGTTCGACTACCGCAACTAATGAAAAACTGTTTTTT. This sequence encodes CASSSTTATNEKLFF.

The CDR3 nucleotides read TGTGCCAGTAGTGAGGGTTTCGGCTATGGCTACACCTTC. Protein sequence: CASSEGFGYGYTF. The V gene is TRBV19, the J gene TRBJ1-2; D not resolved. The ends were cut back, 5 bases at V and 4 bases at J, with 11 bases in the middle. This CDR3 comprises 13 residues. Germline V CDR1 and CDR2: LNHDA, SQIVND (reference sequence).

The chain joins TRBV18 to TRBJ1-2; D is possibly TRBD1 (5 bases). Per the germline V gene, CDR1 is KGHSH and CDR2 is LQKENI. Between the trimmed V and J ends, which lost 6 bases and 0 bases, there was a span of 14 bases. This CDR3 is built from 15 residues. DNA for the CDR3: TGTGCCAGCTCGTATCAGGGTTCTTCTAACTATGGCTACACCTTC. The encoded protein is CASSYQGSSNYGYTF.

The table lists this clone with a count of one. The V call is TRBV4-1, the J call TRBJ1-5; D is unclear. The germline gives CDR1 MGHRA, CDR2 YSYEKL. The CDR3 extends over 16 amino acids. The V gene lost 0 bases and the J gene lost 6 bases, with 15 bases spanning the gap. CDR3 in amino acids: CASSQDPAPAVQPQHF. DNA for the CDR3: TGCGCCAGCAGCCAAGATCCAGCCCCGGCCGTTCAGCCCCAGCATTTT.

The chain recombines TRBV19 with TRBJ1-4; D is possibly TRBD1 (6 bases). The CDR3 loop spans 16 amino acids. From germline, CDR1 is LNHDA and CDR2 SQIVND (reference sequence). Trimming left V 6 bases short and J 4 bases short, with 18 bases between. CDR3 DNA: TGTGCCAGTAGCAGCGGAGGACAGCCCTATAATGAAAAACTGTTTTTT. Protein sequence: CASSSGGQPYNEKLFF.

The CDR3: CASSLEMINYGYTF. The CDR3 bases are TGTGCCAGCAGCTTGGAGATGATCAACTATGGCTACACCTTC. The chain couples TRBV5-5 to TRBJ1-2; unclear D gene. This CDR3 is 14 amino acids long. Between the trimmed V and J ends, which lost 0 bases and 2 bases, there was a span of 8 bases. Germline lookup yields CDR1 SGHKS and CDR2 YYEKEE (reference sequence).

The J gene is TRBJ2-1, the V gene TRBV7-8; 7 bases agree with TRBD2. V shed 6 bases and J 0 bases; nucleotides not matched to a gene: 2. The CDR3 consists of 14 residues. The germline V gene encodes CDR1 SGHVS and CDR2 FQNEAQ. CDR3 amino acids: CASRRTSSYNEQFF. The CDR3 region has the DNA TGTGCCAGCAGACGGACTAGCTCCTACAATGAGCAGTTCTTC. Full variable domain (missing parts from reference TRBV7-8 and TRBJ2-1): GAGVSQSPRYKVAKRGQDVALRCDPISGHVSLFWYQQALGQGPEFLTYFQNEAQLDKSGLPSDRFFAERPEGSVSTLKIQRTQQEDSAVYLCASRRTSSYNEQFFGPGTRLTVL.

The V call is TRBV5-1, the J call TRBJ2-2, with 9 bases aligning to TRBD1. Trimming at V came to 2 bases and at J to 4 bases, leaving 6 bases not matched to a gene. The CDR3 is 16 amino acids. Germline V gene data show CDR1 as SGHRS and CDR2 as YFSETQ. This CDR3 reads CASSLTGTGSTGELFF. CDR3 DNA sequence: TGCGCCAGCAGCTTAACCGGGACAGGGAGCACCGGGGAGCTGTTTTTT.

The chain joins TRBV6-5 to TRBJ2-1, with 7 bases fitting TRBD1. With V trimmed by 6 bases and J by 1 base, 3 bases remained unmatched. The CDR3 sequence is 14 residues long. Germline V CDR1 and CDR2: MNHEY, SVGAGI. The CDR3 DNA sequence: TGTGCCAGCAGCGGGACAGATTCCTACAATGAGCAGTTCTTC. It translates to CASSGTDSYNEQFF.

This clone was found once. The chain recombines TRBV28 with TRBJ1-5; D uncertain. Trimming took 5 bases from V and 3 from J, leaving 14 bases between them. CDR3 length equals 15 residues. Germline V gene lookup returns CDR1 MDHEN and CDR2 SYDVKM. This CDR3 is CASSLPSTDNQPQHF. For the CDR3, the DNA is TGTGCCAGCAGTCTACCGTCGACGGACAATCAGCCCCAGCATTTT.

Here the CDR3 reads CASSAVPRRVNQPQHF. As DNA, the CDR3 is TGTGCCAGCAGTGCAGTCCCCCGACGGGTCAATCAGCCCCAGCATTTT. This chain connects TRBV6-1 to TRBJ1-5; no reliable D call. Germline assignment: CDR1 MNHNS and CDR2 SASEGT. The CDR3 covers 16 residues. V lost 4 bases and J 3 bases, leaving 16 bases between the germline ends.